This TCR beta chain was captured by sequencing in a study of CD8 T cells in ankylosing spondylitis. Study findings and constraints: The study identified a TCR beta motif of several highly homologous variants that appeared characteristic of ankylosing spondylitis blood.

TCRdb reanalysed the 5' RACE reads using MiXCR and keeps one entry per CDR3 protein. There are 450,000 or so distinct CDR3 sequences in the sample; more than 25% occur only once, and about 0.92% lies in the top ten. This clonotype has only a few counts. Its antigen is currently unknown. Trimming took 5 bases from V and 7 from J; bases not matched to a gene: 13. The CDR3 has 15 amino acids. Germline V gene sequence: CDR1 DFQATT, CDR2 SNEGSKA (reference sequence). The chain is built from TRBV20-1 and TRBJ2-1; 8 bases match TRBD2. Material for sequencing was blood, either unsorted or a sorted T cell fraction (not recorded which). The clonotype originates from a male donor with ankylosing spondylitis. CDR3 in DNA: TGCAGTGCTCGACGGGGGAGCGGGAGATTTAATGAGCAGTTCTTC. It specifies CSARRGSGRFNEQFF.